Following are 30 T cell receptor beta chains from one sample sequenced in a study of shared clonotypes between healthy human individuals. Libraries were prepared by immunoSEQ multiplex PCR; TCRdb keeps only in-frame clonotypes and omits some of them. The sample has hundreds of thousands of clones, 95% to 96% seen once. Naive CD8 cells lacked CD45RO, underwent positive selection for CCR7 and left out terminally differentiated effector memory CD45RA+ cells. Specimen: naive CD8+ T cells sorted from blood. The receptors derive from a woman in her twenties or thirties in good health.

For this clone: Within the sample, other DNA sequences also encode this same CDR3. V usage is TRBV6-1 and J usage is TRBJ1-2; 7 nucleotides match TRBD1. This CDR3 comprises 13 residues. V was pared by 1 base and J by 5 bases, with 1 base of the junction left unmatched. Germline V CDR1 and CDR2: MNHNS, SASEGT. The CDR3, as DNA: TGTGCCAGCAGTGAAGGACAGGGATATGGCTACACCTTC. Translation: CASSEGQGYGYTF.

This chain joins TRBV27 and TRBJ2-1; D is uncertain. This CDR3 is built from 14 residues. The V gene's germline CDR1 is MNHEY and CDR2 SMNVEV (reference sequence). V was clipped by 5 bases and J by 10 bases, with 18 bases between them. DNA for the CDR3: TGTGCCAGCAGTACCTTAGGACCGAAACGGGAGCAGTTCTTC. Amino acid sequence: CASSTLGPKREQFF.

The table lists this clone with a few counts. The J gene is TRBJ1-5, the V gene TRBV7-6; no clear D. Germline assignment: CDR1 SGHVS and CDR2 FNYEAQ. With 1 base removed from V and 1 base from J, the gap between germline ends came to 5 bases. CDR3 size: 14 residues. CDR3 bases: TGTGCCAGCAGCTTAGGCGAGAGCAATCAGCCCCAGCATTTT. Its translation: CASSLGESNQPQHF. The whole variable domain, filled in from reference TRBV7-6 and TRBJ1-5, reads GAGVSQSPRYKVTKRGQDVALRCDPISGHVSLYWYRQALGQGPEFLTYFNYEAQQDKSGLPNDRFSAERPEGSISTLTIQRTEQRDSAMYRCASSLGESNQPQHFGDGTRLSIL.

The chain recombines TRBV6-5 with TRBJ2-1; 8 positions agree with TRBD2. This CDR3 contains 16 residues. Germline V gives CDR1 MNHEY, CDR2 SVGAGI. V was pared by 4 bases and J by 5 bases, with 10 bases of the junction left unmatched. CDR3 bases: TGTGCCAGCAGTTTCAGACTAGCGTATACACACAATGAGCAGTTCTTC. Translated: CASSFRLAYTHNEQFF.

The CDR3 sequence: CASSPGGTNEKLFF. The DNA of the CDR3 is TGTGCCAGCAGCCCCGGTGGGACTAATGAAAAACTGTTTTTT. The chain is built from TRBV27 and TRBJ1-4; D remains ambiguous. V was cut by 6 bases and J by 2 bases, with 10 bases left in between. Germline-derived CDR1 and CDR2 are MNHEY and SMNVEV (reference sequence). The CDR3 has 14 amino acids.

The rearrangement uses TRBV9 and TRBJ2-2, with D possibly TRBD2 on 6 matching bases. This CDR3 comprises 16 residues. Deletions cut 0 bases from V and 1 base from J, with 10 bases between. Per the germline V gene, CDR1 is SGDLS and CDR2 is YYNGEE. Written as DNA, the CDR3 is TGTGCCAGCAGCGTAGCGGTTAGCGGGAACACCGGGGAGCTGTTTTTT. This codes for CASSVAVSGNTGELFF.

The chain uses TRBV28 and TRBJ2-7, with D unclear. CDR1 is MDHEN and CDR2 is SYDVKM in the germline V gene. The length of the CDR3 is 11 residues. The CDR3 is CAPEWGYEQYF. CDR3 bases: TGTGCTCCGGAGTGGGGCTACGAGCAGTACTTC.

The chain carries TRBV29-1 and TRBJ2-3; 12 bases align to TRBD2. In germline, CDR1 is SQVTM, CDR2 ANQGSEA. The CDR3 length is 17 residues. Losses at the gene ends were 8 bases for V and 5 bases for J; bases not matched to a gene: 17. In DNA form, the CDR3 reads TGCAGCACCCGGGGGGAAGGGCTAGCGGGAGGGCTAGATACGCAGTATTTT. Its protein product is CSTRGEGLAGGLDTQYF.

V and J are TRBV9 and TRBJ1-4; TRBD1 aligns across 8 bases. The J segment lost 8 bases and the V segment lost 3 bases, leaving 6 bases of the junction unmatched. There are 14 residues in the CDR3. Germline loops: CDR1 SGDLS, CDR2 YYNGEE. The CDR3, as DNA: TGTGCCAGCAGCGCGAGACAGGGGTCGGAAAAACTGTTTTTT. Encoded protein: CASSARQGSEKLFF.

This clone was seen a single time. The chain is built from TRBV7-6 and TRBJ2-1, with 7 positions matching TRBD1. CDR3 size: 16 residues. Germline V CDR1 and CDR2: SGHVS, FNYEAQ. V lost 5 bases to trimming and J lost 3 bases; unmatched junction nucleotides: 10. The CDR3 region has the DNA TGTGCCAGCAGCCCTTCTGGAGGACAGGTCTACAATGAGCAGTTCTTC. Translated, it gives CASSPSGGQVYNEQFF.

Notes on this clone: Other DNA sequences from this sample encode an identical CDR3 as well. The rearrangement uses TRBV27 and TRBJ2-7; 10 nucleotides line up with TRBD2. Looked up from germline, CDR1 is MNHEY and CDR2 is SMNVEV (reference sequence). The CDR3 consists of 14 residues. The V gene end was trimmed by 6 bases and the J gene end by 7 bases; junction bases not matched to a gene: 9. CDR3: CASSRIAGGYEQYF. CDR3 DNA sequence: TGTGCCAGCAGCCGAATAGCGGGAGGCTATGAGCAGTACTTC.

In its sample, this clone was seen a few times. The chain employs TRBV5-4 and TRBJ1-4, with a tentative D call TRBD1 (5 bases). Germline V lookup: CDR1 SGHNT, CDR2 YYREEE (reference sequence). The CDR3 has 13 residues. The V and J ends lost 3 bases and 7 bases respectively, with 10 bases between them. The CDR3, as DNA: TGTGCCAGCAGCTACGAGACAGTTGAAAAACTGTTTTTT. Protein product: CASSYETVEKLFF.

The V call is TRBV7-9, the J call TRBJ2-7, with 11 bases aligning to TRBD1. The CDR3 sequence is 15 residues long. Trimming removed 6 bases from V and 5 bases from J; junction bases left unmatched: 9. Germline V gives CDR1 SEHNR, CDR2 FQNEAQ (reference sequence). As DNA, the CDR3 is TGTGCCAGCAGACCTCCGGGACAGGGGGTCGACGAGCAGTACTTC. This codes for CASRPPGQGVDEQYF.

The chain has TRBV9 and TRBJ2-5; D might be TRBD1 (5 bases). Trimming cost V 5 bases and J 3 bases, with 11 bases left between them. Germline V lookup: CDR1 SGDLS, CDR2 YYNGEE. The CDR3 runs to 13 residues. CDR3 sequence reads: CASRSQGEETQYF. The CDR3 DNA follows: TGTGCCAGCAGAAGCCAGGGTGAAGAGACCCAGTACTTC.

As for this clone: Other nucleotide sequences from this sample produce the same CDR3. The V and J genes are TRBV29-1 and TRBJ2-7; D perhaps matches TRBD2 (6 bases). V dropped 3 bases and J dropped 1 base, with 10 bases sitting between them. The germline V gene has CDR1 SQVTM and CDR2 ANQGSEA. The CDR3 has 13 residues. CDR3 DNA: TGCAGCGTTGATAGTAGCGGTTCCTACGAGCAGTACTTC. Its protein product is CSVDSSGSYEQYF.

This chain connects TRBV13 to TRBJ1-2; 8 nucleotides align to TRBD1. Germline V gene data show CDR1 as PRHDT and CDR2 as FYEKMQ (reference sequence). The CDR3 runs to 14 residues. J gave up 5 bases and V 4 bases, and 6 bases lay outside the gene matches. CDR3 sequence: CASSSDRVEYGYTF. The CDR3 DNA sequence: TGTGCCAGCAGCTCGGACAGGGTAGAGTATGGCTACACCTTC.

This chain connects TRBV19 to TRBJ1-1; D gene unclear. With 4 bases removed from V and 1 base from J, the gap between germline ends came to 7 bases. The CDR3 extends over 13 amino acids. Germline V lookup: CDR1 LNHDA, CDR2 SQIVND (reference sequence). The CDR3 spells CASSSNKNTEAFF. CDR3 DNA: TGTGCCAGTAGTAGCAACAAGAACACTGAAGCTTTCTTT.

The CDR3 reads CASSTVGWTYSGANVLTF. CDR3 nucleotides: TGTGCCAGCAGTACGGTGGGCTGGACTTACTCTGGGGCCAACGTCCTGACTTTC. This chain links TRBV28 with TRBJ2-6, with D perhaps TRBD2 (5 bases). CDR3 size: 18 residues. Germline lookup yields CDR1 MDHEN and CDR2 SYDVKM. The V and J ends lost 5 bases and 0 bases respectively, with 17 bases between them.

Concerning this clone: Other nucleotide sequences from this sample produce the same CDR3. For the CDR3, the DNA is TGTGCCAGCAGCCCGACTAGCGGGACCTACAATGAGCAGTTCTTC. Amino acids: CASSPTSGTYNEQFF. The chain joins TRBV7-7 to TRBJ2-1; 11 bases line up with TRBD2. J gave up 2 bases and V 5 bases, and 2 bases lay outside the gene matches. The length of the CDR3 is 15 residues. In germline, CDR1 is SSHAT, CDR2 FNYEAQ (reference sequence). Full variable domain (remainder filled in from reference TRBV7-7 and TRBJ2-1): GAGVSQSPRYKVTKRGQDVTLRCDPISSHATLYWYQQALGQGPEFLTYFNYEAQPDKSGLPSDRFSAERPEGSISTLTIQRTEQRDSAMYRCASSPTSGTYNEQFFGPGTRLTVL.

The genes are TRBV7-9 and TRBJ2-7; no definite D call. The CDR3 sequence is 12 residues long. V lost 3 bases, J lost 4 bases, and 7 bases lay in between. Germline V gene sequence: CDR1 SEHNR, CDR2 FQNEAQ (reference sequence). This CDR3 reads CASSFVTYEQYF. The CDR3 region has the DNA TGTGCCAGCAGCTTCGTTACGTACGAGCAGTACTTC.

The chain recombines TRBV4-1 with TRBJ2-7; 10 positions match TRBD1. Germline CDR1 reads MGHRA; CDR2 reads YSYEKL. With V trimmed by 4 bases and J by 5 bases, 11 bases remained unmatched. This CDR3 has 16 residues. Here the CDR3 DNA reads TGCGCCAGCAGCCTGCGTGGGACAGGGGAATTCGACGAGCAGTACTTC. Its protein is CASSLRGTGEFDEQYF.

The CDR3 spells CATVLGARVPTDTQYF. The CDR3 nucleotides read TGTGCCACCGTTTTAGGTGCTCGGGTTCCAACAGATACGCAGTATTTT. The rearrangement joins TRBV28 to TRBJ2-3; D is unclear. The CDR3 loop spans 16 amino acids. The germline V gene has CDR1 MDHEN and CDR2 SYDVKM. The V and J ends lost 10 bases and 3 bases respectively, with 23 bases between them.

The chain recombines TRBV7-9 with TRBJ2-2, with D uncertain. The germline CDR1 and CDR2 sequences are SEHNR and FQNEAQ (reference sequence). CDR3 length: 12 residues. Trimming pared 4 bases from V and 6 bases from J, leaving 6 bases between. This CDR3 is CASSSVPGELFF. CDR3 DNA: TGTGCCAGCAGCTCAGTCCCCGGGGAGCTGTTTTTT.

Note on this clone: Other DNA sequences in this specimen translate into the identical CDR3. CDR3 DNA: TGTGCCAGCAGCATTGGGACTAGCGGGACAGATACGCAGTATTTT. Protein sequence: CASSIGTSGTDTQYF. The J gene is TRBJ2-3, the V gene TRBV27; 12 nucleotides align to TRBD2. Germline CDR1 is MNHEY and CDR2 is SMNVEV (reference sequence). Germline trimming cut 6 bases from V and 3 bases from J; bases unmatched to any gene: 4. The CDR3 runs 15 residues.

This chain joins TRBV25-1 and TRBJ1-4; 7 bases are shared with TRBD1. Germline values: CDR1 MGHDK, CDR2 SYGVNS. Trimming at V came to 8 bases and at J to 7 bases, leaving 7 bases not matched to a gene. The CDR3 is 13 amino acids. The CDR3 DNA follows: TGTGCCAGCCGACAGGGAAGATCTGAAAAACTGTTTTTT. As protein: CASRQGRSEKLFF.

Note on this clone: Other DNA sequences in the same sample also yield this CDR3. The CDR3: CASSLLAGGTGELFF. DNA of the CDR3: TGTGCCAGCAGTTTACTAGCGGGAGGCACCGGGGAGCTGTTTTTT. The chain recombines TRBV27 with TRBJ2-2; 11 bases agree with TRBD2. The CDR3 length is 15 residues. The germline gives CDR1 MNHEY, CDR2 SMNVEV (reference sequence). Trimming at V came to 2 bases and at J to 4 bases, leaving 0 bases not matched to a gene.

This clone was picked up one time. V gene TRBV30 combines with J gene TRBJ2-1; 12 bases agree with TRBD2. Germline V lookup: CDR1 GTSNPN, CDR2 SVGIG (reference sequence). The CDR3 is made up of 17 amino acids. J was trimmed by 4 bases and V by 3 bases; bases with no gene match: 10. The CDR3 DNA follows: TGTGCCTGGAGCGGGGGCGCCGGGACTAGCGGGTACAATGAGCAGTTCTTC. This translates into CAWSGGAGTSGYNEQFF.

This clone was observed a few times. The rearrangement joins TRBV15 to TRBJ2-2; D is unresolved. Germline V gene data show CDR1 as LNHNV and CDR2 as YYDKDF (reference sequence). V lost 4 bases and J lost 2, with 11 bases in between. The CDR3 is 15 residues long. CDR3 nucleotide sequence: TGTGCCACCAGCAACTATCGGCGTAACACCGGGGAGCTGTTTTTT. Amino acids: CATSNYRRNTGELFF.

The gene calls are TRBV28 and TRBJ2-7, with D hard to call. The CDR3 runs to 13 residues. Trimming stripped 1 base from V and 3 bases from J, with 7 bases between. Germline assignment: CDR1 MDHEN and CDR2 SYDVKM. The chain's CDR3 is CASSLSEIYEQYF. CDR3 coding DNA: TGTGCCAGCAGTTTATCTGAGATCTACGAGCAGTACTTC.

The chain joins TRBV28 to TRBJ2-7; D possibly corresponds to TRBD2 (5 bases). V lost 3 bases, J lost 6 bases, and 12 bases lay in between. CDR1 and CDR2 (germline): MDHEN, SYDVKM. This CDR3 has 13 amino acids. The CDR3 region has the DNA TGTGCCAGCAGTTTGAAGGAAGCGGTCGAGCAGTACTTC. Protein sequence: CASSLKEAVEQYF.